This T cell receptor (beta chain) was captured by sequencing in a study of CD8 T cells in ankylosing spondylitis. In its sample, this clonotype was seen many times. Its antigen remains unidentified. The study's findings and limits: Disease-linked clones displayed a CD8+ phenotype and appeared relatively rarely in peripheral blood. Made up of about eight highly homologous variants, a TCR beta motif appeared characteristic of ankylosing spondylitis blood. Reports say disease-linked clones showed up significantly more in matched ankylosing spondylitis synovial fluid. Some of the motif variants had earlier been found in reactive arthritis patients' fluid and blood.

The germline V and J ends were trimmed by 4 bases and 7 bases, with 14 bases remaining between them. Germline V gene lookup returns CDR1 DFQATT and CDR2 SNEGSKA (reference sequence). The CDR3 runs 12 residues. TCRdb re-called the 5' RACE reads with MiXCR, one entry per CDR3 protein. Among about 240,000 distinct CDR3 sequences, approximately 12% were seen once, and the ten largest hold roughly 6.8%. The receptor was isolated from a male donor with ankylosing spondylitis or in good health (not recorded which). The sequencing sample was made of blood, either unsorted or a sorted T cell fraction (not recorded which). The rearrangement uses TRBV20-1 and TRBJ2-7; TRBD2 is a possible D gene (5 bases). CDR3 in DNA: TGCAGTGCTAATGAGGGAGTGGGAGAGCAGTACTTC. It translates to CSANEGVGEQYF.